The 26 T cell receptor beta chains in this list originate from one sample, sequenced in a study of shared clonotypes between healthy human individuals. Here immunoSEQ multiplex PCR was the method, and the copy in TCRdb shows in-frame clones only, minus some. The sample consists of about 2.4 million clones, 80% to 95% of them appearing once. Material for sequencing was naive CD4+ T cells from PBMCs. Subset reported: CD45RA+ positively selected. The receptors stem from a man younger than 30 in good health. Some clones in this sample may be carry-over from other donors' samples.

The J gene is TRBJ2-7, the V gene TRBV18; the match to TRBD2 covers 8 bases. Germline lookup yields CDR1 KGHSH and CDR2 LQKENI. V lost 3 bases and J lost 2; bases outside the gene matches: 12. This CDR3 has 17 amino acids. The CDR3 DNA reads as TGTGCCAGCTCACCGATGCCCGGTAGCGGGACCGCCTACGAGCAGTACTTC. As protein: CASSPMPGSGTAYEQYF.

CDR3 in DNA: TGTGCCAGCAGTCCCAACCCCCTAGCGGGAGGGAGGAACACCGGGGAGCTGTTTTTT. Its translation: CASSPNPLAGGRNTGELFF. The V call is TRBV27, the J call TRBJ2-2; 12 bases are shared with TRBD2. V dropped 5 bases and J dropped 1; count of bases not matched to a gene: 11. Germline CDR1 is MNHEY and CDR2 is SMNVEV (reference sequence). The CDR3 sequence is 19 residues long.

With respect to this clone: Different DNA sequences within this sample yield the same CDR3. The CDR3 spells CASSPGASTDTQYF. CDR3 nucleotide sequence: TGCGCCAGCAGCCCCGGGGCCAGCACAGATACGCAGTATTTT. The chain recombines TRBV5-1 with TRBJ2-3; either TRBD1 or TRBD2 may fit D (5 bases each). This CDR3 is 14 amino acids long. Germline V gene data show CDR1 as SGHRS and CDR2 as YFSETQ. The V end lost 4 bases, the J end lost 0 bases, and 9 bases lay between the germline ends.

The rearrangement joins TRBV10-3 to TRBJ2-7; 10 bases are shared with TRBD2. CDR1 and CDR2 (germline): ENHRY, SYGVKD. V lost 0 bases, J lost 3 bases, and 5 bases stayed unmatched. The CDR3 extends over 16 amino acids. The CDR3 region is CAISESRTSGYYEQYF. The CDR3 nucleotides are TGTGCCATCAGTGAGTCCCGGACTAGCGGCTACTACGAGCAGTACTTC.

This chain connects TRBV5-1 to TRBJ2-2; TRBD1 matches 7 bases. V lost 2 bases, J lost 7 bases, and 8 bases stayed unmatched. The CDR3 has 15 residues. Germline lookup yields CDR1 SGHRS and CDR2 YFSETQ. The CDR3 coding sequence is TGCGCCAGCAGCTTTTACTCAGGGGGAAGCGGGGAGCTGTTTTTT. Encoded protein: CASSFYSGGSGELFF.

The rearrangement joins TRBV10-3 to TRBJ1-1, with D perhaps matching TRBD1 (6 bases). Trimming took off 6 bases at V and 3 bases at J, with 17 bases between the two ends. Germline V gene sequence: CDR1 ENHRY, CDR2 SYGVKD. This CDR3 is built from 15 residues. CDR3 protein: CAISAQGRSDTEAFF. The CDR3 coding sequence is TGTGCCATCAGCGCTCAGGGGAGGTCGGACACTGAAGCTTTCTTT.

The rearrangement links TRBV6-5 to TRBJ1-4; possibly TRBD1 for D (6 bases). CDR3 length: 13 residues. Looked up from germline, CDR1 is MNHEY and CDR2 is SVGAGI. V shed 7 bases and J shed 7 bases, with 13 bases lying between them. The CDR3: CASMGRGGEKLFF. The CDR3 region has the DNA TGTGCCAGCATGGGTAGGGGGGGTGAAAAACTGTTTTTT.

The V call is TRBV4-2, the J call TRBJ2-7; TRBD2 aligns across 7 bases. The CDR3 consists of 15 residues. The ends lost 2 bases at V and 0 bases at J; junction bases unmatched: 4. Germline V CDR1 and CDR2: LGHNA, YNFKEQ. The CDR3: CASSQMTSLSYEQYF. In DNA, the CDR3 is TGTGCCAGCAGCCAAATGACTAGCCTCTCCTACGAGCAGTACTTC.

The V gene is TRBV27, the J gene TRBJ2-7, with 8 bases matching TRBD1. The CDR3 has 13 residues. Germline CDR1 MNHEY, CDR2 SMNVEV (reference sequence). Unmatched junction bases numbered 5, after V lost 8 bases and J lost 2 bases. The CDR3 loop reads CASQRTGPYEQYF. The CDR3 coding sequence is TGTGCCAGCCAAAGGACAGGGCCCTACGAGCAGTACTTC.

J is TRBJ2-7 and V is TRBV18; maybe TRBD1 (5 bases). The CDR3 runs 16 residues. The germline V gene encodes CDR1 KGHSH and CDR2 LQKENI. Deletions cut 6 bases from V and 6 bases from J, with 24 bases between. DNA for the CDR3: TGTGCCAGCTCGCCAGGACACGGAACCCTGGGTTCCGAGCAGTACTTC. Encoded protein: CASSPGHGTLGSEQYF.

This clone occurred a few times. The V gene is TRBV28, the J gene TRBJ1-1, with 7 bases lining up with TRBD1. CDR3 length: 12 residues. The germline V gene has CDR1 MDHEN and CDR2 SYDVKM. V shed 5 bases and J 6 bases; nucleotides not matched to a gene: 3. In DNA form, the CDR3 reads TGTGCCAGCAGTCAGGACAGGCCTGAAGCTTTCTTT. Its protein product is CASSQDRPEAFF.

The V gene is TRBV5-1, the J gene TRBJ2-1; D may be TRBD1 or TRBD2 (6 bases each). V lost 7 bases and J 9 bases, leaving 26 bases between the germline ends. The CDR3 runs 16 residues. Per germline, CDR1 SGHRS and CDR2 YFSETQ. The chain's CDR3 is CASQHLRDREDSEQFF. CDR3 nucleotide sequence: TGCGCCAGCCAACACTTGCGGGACCGAGAGGACAGTGAGCAGTTCTTC.

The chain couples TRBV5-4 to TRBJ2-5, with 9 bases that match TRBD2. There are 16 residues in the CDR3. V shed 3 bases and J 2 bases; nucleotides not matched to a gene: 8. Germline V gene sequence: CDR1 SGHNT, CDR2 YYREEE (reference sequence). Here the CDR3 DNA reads TGTGCCAGCAGCTCCATGGGCGGGAGGGTACAAGAGACCCAGTACTTC. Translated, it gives CASSSMGGRVQETQYF. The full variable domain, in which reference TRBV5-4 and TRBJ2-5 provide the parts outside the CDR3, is ETGVTQSPTHLIKTRGQQVTLRCSSQSGHNTVSWYQQALGQGPQFIFQYYREEENGRGNFPPRFSGLQFPNYSSELNVNALELDDSALYLCASSSMGGRVQETQYFGPGTRLLVL.

This chain's CDR3 is CASSPGRGSYNEQFF. CDR3 nucleotides: TGTGCCAGCAGCCCCGGACGGGGCTCCTACAATGAGCAGTTCTTC. The rearrangement links TRBV7-3 to TRBJ2-1, with D possibly being TRBD2 (5 bases). Trimming took 5 bases from V and 0 from J, leaving 11 bases between them. The V gene's germline CDR1 is SGHTA and CDR2 FQGTGA. This CDR3 comprises 15 residues.

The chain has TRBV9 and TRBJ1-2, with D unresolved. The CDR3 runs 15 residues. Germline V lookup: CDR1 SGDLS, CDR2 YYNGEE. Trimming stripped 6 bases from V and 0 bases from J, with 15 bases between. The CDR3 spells CASNLRAGANYGYTF. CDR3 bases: TGTGCCAGCAATTTGAGGGCAGGAGCTAACTATGGCTACACCTTC.

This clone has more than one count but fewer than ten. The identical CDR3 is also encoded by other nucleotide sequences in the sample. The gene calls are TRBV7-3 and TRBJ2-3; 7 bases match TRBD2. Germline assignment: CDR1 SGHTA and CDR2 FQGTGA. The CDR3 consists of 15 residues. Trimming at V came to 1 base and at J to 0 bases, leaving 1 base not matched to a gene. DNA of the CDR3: TGTGCCAGCAGCTTAAGCGGGGGTAGCACAGATACGCAGTATTTT. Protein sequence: CASSLSGGSTDTQYF.

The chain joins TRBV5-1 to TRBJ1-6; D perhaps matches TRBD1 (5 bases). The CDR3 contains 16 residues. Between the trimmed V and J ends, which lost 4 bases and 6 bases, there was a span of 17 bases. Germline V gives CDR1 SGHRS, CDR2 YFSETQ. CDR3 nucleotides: TGCGCCAGCAGCCTTGACATGGGGGACGGTAATTCACCCCTCCACTTT. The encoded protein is CASSLDMGDGNSPLHF. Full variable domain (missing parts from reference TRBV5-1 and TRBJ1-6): KAGVTQTPRYLIKTRGQQVTLSCSPISGHRSVSWYQQTPGQGLQFLFEYFSETQRNKGNFPGRFSGRQFSNSRSEMNVSTLELGDSALYLCASSLDMGDGNSPLHFGNGTRLTVT.

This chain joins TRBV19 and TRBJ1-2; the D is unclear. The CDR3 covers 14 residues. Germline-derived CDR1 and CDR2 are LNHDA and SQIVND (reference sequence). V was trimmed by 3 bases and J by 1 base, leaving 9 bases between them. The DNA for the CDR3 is TGTGCCAGTAGTATCTCTGTAGATAACTATGGCTACACCTTC. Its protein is CASSISVDNYGYTF.

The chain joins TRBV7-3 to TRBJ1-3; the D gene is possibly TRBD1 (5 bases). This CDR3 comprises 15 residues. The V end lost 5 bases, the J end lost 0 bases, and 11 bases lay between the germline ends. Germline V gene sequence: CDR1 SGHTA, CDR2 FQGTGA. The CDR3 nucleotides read TGTGCCAGCAGCCGGGACGGCACCTCTGGAAACACCATATATTTT. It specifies CASSRDGTSGNTIYF.

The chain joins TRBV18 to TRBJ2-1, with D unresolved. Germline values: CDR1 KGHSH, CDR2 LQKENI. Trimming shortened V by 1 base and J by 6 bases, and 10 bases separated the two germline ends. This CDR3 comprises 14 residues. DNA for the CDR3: TGTGCCAGCTCACCACTCCCCCCCCTCAATGAGCAGTTCTTC. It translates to CASSPLPPLNEQFF. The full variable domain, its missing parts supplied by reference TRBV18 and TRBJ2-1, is NAGVMQNPRHLVRRRGQEARLRCSPMKGHSHVYWYRQLPEEGLKFMVYLQKENIIDESGMPKERFSAEFPKEGPSILRIQQVVRGDSAAYFCASSPLPPLNEQFFGPGTRLTVL.

CDR3 sequence (DNA): TGTGCCAGCAGCTTAGTCAGGCAGAACACCGGGGAGCTGTTTTTT. Residues: CASSLVRQNTGELFF. The chain is built from TRBV7-2 and TRBJ2-2; D gene unclear. Trimming pared 1 base from V and 1 base from J, leaving 7 bases between. CDR3 length equals 15 residues. Germline V lookup: CDR1 SGHTA, CDR2 FQGNSA.

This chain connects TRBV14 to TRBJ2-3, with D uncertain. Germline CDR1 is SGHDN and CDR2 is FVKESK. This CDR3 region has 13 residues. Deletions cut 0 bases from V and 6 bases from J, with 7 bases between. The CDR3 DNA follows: TGTGCCAGCAGCCAAGAGTGGGCCGATACGCAGTATTTT. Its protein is CASSQEWADTQYF.

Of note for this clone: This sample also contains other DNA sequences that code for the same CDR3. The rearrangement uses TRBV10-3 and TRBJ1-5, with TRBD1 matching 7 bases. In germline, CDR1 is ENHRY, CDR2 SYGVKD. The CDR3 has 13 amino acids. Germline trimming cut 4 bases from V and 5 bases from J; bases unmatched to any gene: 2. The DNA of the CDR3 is TGTGCCATCAGTGTAGACAGGGATCAGCCCCAGCATTTT. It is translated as CAISVDRDQPQHF.

CDR3 DNA: TGTGCCAGCTCACCTGCAGAGGGGGTCTATGGCTACACCTTC. This sequence encodes CASSPAEGVYGYTF. V is TRBV18 and J is TRBJ1-2, with D tentatively TRBD1 (6 bases). Looked up from germline, CDR1 is KGHSH and CDR2 is LQKENI. V was shortened by 3 bases and J by 4 bases, with 12 bases between the two germline ends. The CDR3 is 14 residues long.

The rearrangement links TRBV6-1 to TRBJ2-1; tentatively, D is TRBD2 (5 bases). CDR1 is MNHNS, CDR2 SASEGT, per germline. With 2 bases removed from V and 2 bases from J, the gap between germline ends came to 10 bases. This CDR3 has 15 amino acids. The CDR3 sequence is CASSETAGTYNEQFF. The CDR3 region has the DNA TGTGCCAGCAGTGAAACGGCGGGCACCTACAATGAGCAGTTCTTC.

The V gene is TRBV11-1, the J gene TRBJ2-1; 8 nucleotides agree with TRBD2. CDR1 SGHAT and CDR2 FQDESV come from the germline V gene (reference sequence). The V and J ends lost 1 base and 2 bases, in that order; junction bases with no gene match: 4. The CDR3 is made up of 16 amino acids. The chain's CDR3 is CASSLEGGRPYNEQFF. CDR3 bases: TGTGCCAGCAGCTTAGAAGGCGGGAGGCCCTACAATGAGCAGTTCTTC.